The rows below give T cell receptor beta chains drawn from one sample of a study of blood T cell repertoires in COVID-19. Profiled with immunoSEQ multiplex PCR; TCRdb holds only in-frame clones, not every one. The table lists about 360,000 clones, around nine tenths of them singletons. Material for sequencing was peripheral blood. Receptor source: a human donor in a cohort sampled during active COVID-19. Both conserved end residues are trimmed from each CDR3. The D gene is left open where the match is weak. Clone size is stated in some rows and not others, as once, few, many or a class when expanded.

size: NA
V: TRBV19
J: TRBJ1-1
D: TRBD1
CDR3: ASSTRRTGRRAEAF

size: NA
V: TRBV15
J: TRBJ2-5
D: TRBD1
CDR3: ATSRVRTQGVATQY

size: once
V: TRBV3-1/TRBV3-2
J: TRBJ2-1
D: TRBD2
CDR3: ASSHRLTSGGRSSYNEQF

size: NA
V: TRBV9
J: TRBJ2-2
D: NA
CDR3: ASSPPRVTNTGELF

size: NA
V: TRBV2
J: TRBJ1-4
D: NA
CDR3: ASSELRQGEEKLF

size: NA
V: TRBV27
J: TRBJ2-1
D: TRBD2
CDR3: ASSPRLAGGVDEQF

size: NA
V: TRBV7-9
J: TRBJ2-1
D: TRBD1
CDR3: ASSGGQGSSYNEQF

size: NA
V: TRBV13
J: TRBJ1-3
D: TRBD1
CDR3: ASSPPTGGSGNTIY

size: NA
V: TRBV7-9
J: TRBJ2-5
D: NA
CDR3: ASSSPPDQETQY

size: NA
V: TRBV13
J: TRBJ1-2
D: NA
CDR3: ASSLGGDGYT

size: NA
V: TRBV9
J: TRBJ2-5
D: NA
CDR3: ASSPRSPGETQY

size: few
V: TRBV29-1
J: TRBJ2-2
D: TRBD1
CDR3: SVGTGTGGELF

size: NA
V: TRBV2
J: TRBJ1-2
D: NA
CDR3: ASSVLGGSYT

size: NA
V: TRBV7-3
J: TRBJ2-1
D: NA
CDR3: ASSLMAGDNVNEQF

size: few
V: TRBV7-9
J: TRBJ1-2
D: TRBD1
CDR3: ASSSVPGQWT

size: NA
V: TRBV4-2
J: TRBJ2-7
D: NA
CDR3: ASSQEGYGGWVWEQY

size: NA
V: TRBV6-5
J: TRBJ2-1
D: NA
CDR3: ASSSQYNEQF

size: NA
V: TRBV2
J: TRBJ1-4
D: NA
CDR3: ASSSVEKLF

size: NA
V: TRBV7-3
J: TRBJ1-2
D: TRBD1
CDR3: ASSFSPGTGYYGYT

size: NA
V: TRBV3-1/TRBV3-2
J: TRBJ2-7
D: NA
CDR3: ASSQDLTGFYEQY

size: NA
V: TRBV6-5
J: TRBJ1-2
D: TRBD1
CDR3: ASSYTGGADGYT

size: NA
V: TRBV12-3/TRBV12-4
J: TRBJ2-5
D: TRBD1
CDR3: ASQGAGTQY

size: NA
V: TRBV25-1
J: TRBJ2-3
D: NA
CDR3: ASSPPEGTDTQY

size: NA
V: TRBV28
J: TRBJ1-2
D: TRBD1
CDR3: ASSEASGGNYGYT

size: NA
V: TRBV19
J: TRBJ1-5
D: NA
CDR3: ASSTRLEYRNQPQH

size: NA
V: TRBV6-2/TRBV6-3
J: TRBJ1-5
D: NA
CDR3: ASSTLGRPQH

size: NA
V: TRBV3-1/TRBV3-2
J: TRBJ2-4
D: TRBD1
CDR3: ASSPQTGARNIQY

size: NA
V: TRBV19
J: TRBJ1-5
D: NA
CDR3: ASSKGLQEEPQH

size: NA
V: TRBV5-1
J: TRBJ2-7
D: TRBD1
CDR3: ASSPRGFYEQY

size: NA
V: TRBV15
J: TRBJ1-1
D: TRBD1
CDR3: ATSRDYRGLTEAF

size: NA
V: TRBV5-8
J: TRBJ2-5
D: TRBD1
CDR3: ASSLGQGASRETQY

size: NA
V: TRBV11-3
J: TRBJ1-3
D: NA
CDR3: ASSADRGDTIY

size: NA
V: TRBV27
J: TRBJ2-6
D: NA
CDR3: ASGGLPGSGANVLT

size: NA
V: TRBV7-7
J: TRBJ1-3
D: TRBD1
CDR3: ASSLRQGPGNTIY

size: NA
V: TRBV6-5
J: TRBJ1-1
D: TRBD1
CDR3: ASRRTGRTEAF

size: NA
V: TRBV6-2/TRBV6-3
J: TRBJ2-5
D: TRBD2
CDR3: ASSGGGAIETQY

size: many
V: TRBV25-1
J: TRBJ2-6
D: NA
CDR3: ASSARTAGANVLT

size: NA
V: TRBV5-1
J: TRBJ2-7
D: NA
CDR3: ASSPGRREGVSYEQY

size: few
V: TRBV6-5
J: TRBJ2-1
D: NA
CDR3: ASSYDGSRYNEQF

size: few
V: TRBV28
J: TRBJ1-1
D: NA
CDR3: ASSRTANTEAF

size: NA
V: TRBV7-9
J: TRBJ2-5
D: NA
CDR3: ASSLPGEEETQY

size: NA
V: TRBV19
J: TRBJ2-2
D: TRBD2
CDR3: ASSIYRLAGPFTGELF

size: NA
V: TRBV19
J: TRBJ1-2
D: NA
CDR3: ASSRLGRSYYGYT

size: NA
V: TRBV18
J: TRBJ1-1
D: NA
CDR3: ASSPVGGAMNTEAF

size: NA
V: TRBV27
J: TRBJ2-7
D: TRBD1
CDR3: ASSADRGGEQY

size: NA
V: TRBV6-5
J: TRBJ1-1
D: NA
CDR3: ASSFLRSTEAF